This T cell receptor (beta chain) originates from a study of cytomegalovirus exposure and HLA in healthy donors. 13 Jbeta primers and 60 Vbeta primers were used for the PCR. Clones were sequenced by immunoSEQ multiplex PCR, and TCRdb holds only the in-frame ones, with some missing. The data contain 140,000 to 150,000 clones, roughly 73% of them seen just once; the ten biggest clones take up 1.5% to 2%. General study findings and limits: A later analysis found common viral pathogens apparently linked to several of the most significant clusters. Presence/absence analyses rested on an assumption that sequencing depth was roughly uniform across donors. TRBV6-2, TRBV6-3 and other indistinguishable V segments were excluded. A later analysis showed that HLA-associated TCR beta chains had undergone more clonal expansion than equally common others.

In its sample, this clone was seen once. What it binds is not known. CDR3 length equals 15 residues. V lost 7 bases to trimming and J lost 6 bases; unmatched junction nucleotides: 12. Germline V gene data show CDR1 as MNHEY and CDR2 as SMNVEV (reference sequence). The chain uses TRBV27 and TRBJ2-1; 7 bases align to TRBD2. This receptor was taken from a woman younger than 30 in good health and CMV-seronegative. Sequencing was carried out using PBMCs. CDR3: CASKFGTNLGNEQFF. CDR3 nucleotide sequence: TGTGCCAGCAAGTTCGGGACTAACCTTGGCAATGAGCAGTTCTTC.